This is a list of T cell receptor beta chains from one sample in a study of T cells in Graves' hyperthyroidism and ophthalmopathy. TCRdb reprocessed the multiplex PCR reads with MiXCR, giving one entry per CDR3 protein. The sample consists of 300,000 to 500,000 distinct CDR3 sequences, more than 12% of them appearing once. The sample was blood. Source of these receptors: a man between 45 and 60 years old with Graves' ophthalmopathy. Both conserved end residues are part of each CDR3.

>TRBV5-1|TRBJ1-2
CASSTDRVYGYTF
>TRBV29-1|TRBJ2-7
CSVSGINEQYF
>TRBV12-3/TRBV12-4|TRBJ1-2
CASRDRGGGYTF
>TRBV19|TRBJ2-5
CASSIPRGSANQETQYF
>TRBV20-1|TRBJ2-5
CSARPGETQYF
>TRBV7-8|TRBJ2-3
CASSPAGLAGTYTQYF
>TRBV15|TRBJ2-5
CATSRDRIPSGETQYF
>TRBV5-6|TRBJ2-7
CASSLLNDRKTYEQYF
>TRBV11-3|TRBJ1-1
CASSPDGDMNTEAFF
>TRBV18|TRBJ1-2
CASSPDSHYGYTF
>TRBV5-5|TRBJ2-7
CASRNQLGKPYEQYF
>TRBV18|TRBJ2-7
CASSPPGTAYEQYF
>TRBV24-1|TRBJ1-2
CATSDGRRNGYTF
>TRBV6-1|TRBJ1-1
CASRDNGVNTEAFF
>TRBV9|TRBJ2-7
CASSSTPGTSDEQYF
>TRBV5-4|TRBJ2-3
CASSFKTSGRSSTDTQYF
>TRBV20-1|TRBJ2-7
CSASGASYEQYF
>TRBV11-3|TRBJ1-6
CASSLGTGSYNSPLHF
>TRBV7-8|TRBJ2-7
CASSRRLAAGGYEQYF
>TRBV18|TRBJ1-1
CASSPERSAVTEAFF
>TRBV15|TRBJ2-3
CATSRPLAGGPSSTDTQYF
>TRBV12-3/TRBV12-4|TRBJ2-3
CASSPSASTDTQYF
>TRBV4-1|TRBJ2-6
CASSRGQGAPGANVLTF
>TRBV24-1|TRBJ2-2
CATSDLGGELFF
>TRBV19|TRBJ2-1
CASSTYGLIGFGNEQFF
>TRBV27|TRBJ2-2
CASSLVYNTGELFF
>TRBV6-2/TRBV6-3|TRBJ2-3
CASSYGFLGETITDTQYF
>TRBV3-1|TRBJ1-2
CASSQYEGYGYTF
>TRBV6-1|TRBJ1-5
CASSYAGNQPQHF
>TRBV3-1|TRBJ2-7
CASSHDKRQQYF
>TRBV30|TRBJ2-2
CAWSGGSGELFF
>TRBV19|TRBJ2-2
CASILSGASGELFF
>TRBV2|TRBJ2-1
CASREPDTSSYNEQFF